The 10 T cell receptor beta chains presented below share a single source sample, sequenced in a study of identifying expanded T cells in peripheral blood. Repertoires were generated with immunoSEQ multiplex PCR, while TCRdb's copy carries only in-frame clones and drops some. The table lists 90,000 to 110,000 clones, less than 90% of them singletons. Material: blood. The receptors here all came from a person between 18 and 75 years old in good health.

The rearrangement uses TRBV12-2 and TRBJ1-2; the table's D call, TRBD1, has no DNA check behind it. TRBV12-2 is designated a pseudogene. The CDR3 extends over 16 amino acids. The CDR3 DNA sequence: TGTGCAAGTCGCCGTAACAGGGGGCGAGGTATCTATGGCTACACCTTC. Protein product: CASRRNRGRGIYGYTF.

This clone has just a few counts. The chain joins TRBV19 to TRBJ1-5; no clear D. CDR1 LNHDA and CDR2 SQIVND come from the germline V gene (reference sequence). V was trimmed by 1 base and J by 6 bases, leaving 16 bases between them. The CDR3 runs 16 residues. CDR3 nucleotides: TGTGCCAGTAGTATAGGAGGGTTTAGGTTTGGTCAGCCCCAGCATTTT. It is translated as CASSIGGFRFGQPQHF.

V gene TRBV25-1 combines with J gene TRBJ2-7; 8 nucleotides agree with TRBD1. Trimming removed 3 bases from V and 2 bases from J; junction bases left unmatched: 6. The CDR3 spans 15 residues. The germline V gene has CDR1 MGHDK and CDR2 SYGVNS. The CDR3 bases are TGTGCCAGCAGTGACCCGGGACAGGTGCCCTACGAGCAGTACTTC. It encodes CASSDPGQVPYEQYF.

This chain joins TRBV28 and TRBJ2-2; TRBD1 matches at 12 bases. CDR1 MDHEN and CDR2 SYDVKM come from the germline V gene. V dropped 5 bases and J dropped 7; count of bases not matched to a gene: 17. The CDR3 is 19 residues long. The CDR3 sequence: CASSPHPGQGAFKSGELFF. As DNA, the CDR3 is TGTGCCAGCAGTCCACATCCGGGACAGGGGGCATTTAAGAGCGGGGAGCTGTTTTTT.

This clone occurred a few times. This chain uses TRBV7-2 with TRBJ1-2; 7 bases are a match to TRBD1. The V gene end was trimmed by 4 bases and the J gene end by 0 bases; junction bases not matched to a gene: 8. CDR3 size: 16 residues. Germline CDR1 and CDR2: SGHTA and FQGNSA. CDR3 residues: CASSSPGTATNYGYTF. CDR3 nucleotide sequence: TGTGCCAGCAGCTCACCCGGGACAGCTACTAACTATGGCTACACCTTC.

This clone is medium-sized in the sample. Relative to the germline gene, one junction end is altered; a read error may explain this. The V call is TRBV2, the J call TRBJ1-2, with 8 bases aligning to TRBD1. Germline values: CDR1 SNHLY, CDR2 FYNNEI. This CDR3 contains 15 residues. The DNA of the CDR3 is TGTGCCAGCAGGGAAGGGACAGGTTTCGTCTATGGCTACACCTTC. Translated: CASREGTGFVYGYTF.

The chain couples TRBV18 to TRBJ1-3, with 7 nucleotides matching TRBD1. The CDR3 is 17 amino acids. CDR1 and CDR2 (germline): KGHSH, LQKENI. Trimming took 3 bases from V and 0 from J; bases not matched to a gene: 8. Here the CDR3 DNA reads TGTGCCAGCTCACCTGTCCTGACAGGGCACTCTGGAAACACCATATATTTT. It yields the protein CASSPVLTGHSGNTIYF.

The rearrangement joins TRBV7-2 to TRBJ2-7; D remains ambiguous. The V gene's germline CDR1 is SGHTA and CDR2 FQGNSA. Trimming shortened V by 5 bases and J by 7 bases, and 21 bases separated the two germline ends. The CDR3 has 15 amino acids. As DNA, the CDR3 is TGTGCCAGCAGCCCACGCGCCCAGCCTACCGGGGAGCAGTACTTC. Amino acid sequence: CASSPRAQPTGEQYF.

V usage is TRBV5-1 and J usage is TRBJ2-1; D might be TRBD2 (6 bases). CDR1 and CDR2 from the germline V gene are SGHRS and YFSETQ. With 7 bases removed from V and 4 bases from J, the gap between germline ends came to 15 bases. This CDR3 region has 14 residues. CDR3 loop: CASHPGSRYNEQFF. CDR3 DNA: TGCGCCAGCCACCCCGGGAGTCGGTACAATGAGCAGTTCTTC.

J is TRBJ1-3 and V is TRBV6-6; D is ambiguous. Trimming took off 5 bases at V and 0 bases at J, with 11 bases between the two ends. The CDR3 totals 15 residues. The germline CDR1 and CDR2 sequences are MNHNY and SVGAGI (reference sequence). The CDR3 loop is CASSREVDSGNTIYF. Here the CDR3 DNA reads TGTGCCAGCAGTAGGGAAGTGGACTCTGGAAACACCATATATTTT.